A selection of T cell receptor beta chains follows, all from one sample in a study of T cells after yellow fever vaccination. TCRdb reprocessed the 5' RACE reads with MiXCR, giving one entry per CDR3 protein. The repertoire holds about 85,000 distinct CDR3 sequences, with about 14% as singletons. Sequenced material: CD8+ T cells not binding an NS4B(214-222) dextramer, sorted from PBMCs, taken roughly 23 days after the first yellow fever vaccination. The receptors were sampled from a young man who received the YFV17D yellow fever vaccine. Each CDR3 is given with its conserved first and last residue. A D gene is named only where the DNA matches it firmly. Clone size is stated in some rows and not others, as once, few, many or a class when expanded.

TRBJ2-5 | few | TRBD2 | TRBV20-1 | CSARSTGSGGPVETQYF | TGCAGTGCTAGATCCACGGGTAGCGGGGGGCCAGTGGAGACCCAGTACTTC
TRBJ2-3 | few | - | TRBV12-3/TRBV12-4 | CASSFSPADTQYF | TGTGCCAGCAGTTTTTCCCCCGCAGATACGCAGTATTTT
TRBJ2-2 | - | - | TRBV20-1 | CSARLRQGFTGELFF | TGCAGTGCTAGATTACGTCAGGGATTCACCGGGGAGCTGTTTTTT
TRBJ2-1 | - | - | TRBV4-3 | CASSQSGASYNEQFF | TGCGCCAGCAGCCAAAGCGGCGCTTCCTACAATGAGCAGTTCTTC
TRBJ2-2 | - | - | TRBV6-5 | CASSHRAGELFF | TGTGCCAGCAGCCACCGGGCCGGGGAGCTGTTTTTT
TRBJ1-1 | - | - | TRBV29-1 | CSTGDIPVDTEAFF | TGCAGCACGGGGGACATCCCGGTGGACACTGAAGCTTTCTTT
TRBJ2-7 | - | - | TRBV7-6 | CASSLLGGGEQYF | TGTGCCAGCAGCTTACTGGGGGGAGGCGAGCAGTACTTC
TRBJ2-1 | few | - | TRBV7-6 | CASSFTLRDINEQFF | TGTGCCAGCAGCTTTACTCTACGGGACATCAATGAGCAGTTCTTC
TRBJ2-7 | few | TRBD1 | TRBV11-2 | CASSPRDRGYHEQYF | TGTGCCAGCAGCCCCCGGGACAGGGGGTACCACGAGCAGTACTTC
TRBJ2-2 | many | - | TRBV3-1 | CASSQESKGDPNTGELFF | TGTGCCAGCAGCCAAGAATCTAAAGGCGACCCGAACACCGGGGAGCTGTTTTTT
TRBJ2-1 | many | TRBD2 | TRBV12-3/TRBV12-4 | CASSQAGTSYYEQFF | TGTGCCAGCAGCCAAGCCGGGACTAGTTATTATGAGCAGTTCTTC
TRBJ2-3 | many | - | TRBV7-2 | CASSARPSGTDTQYF | TGTGCCAGCAGTGCCCGGCCTAGCGGCACAGATACGCAGTATTTT
TRBJ2-1 | few | - | TRBV7-2 | CASSSTGYNNEQFF | TGTGCCAGCAGCTCAACAGGGTACAACAATGAGCAGTTCTTC
TRBJ2-4 | few | - | TRBV6-2/TRBV6-3 | CASSYSRRESDIQYF | TGTGCCAGCAGTTACTCGAGGAGGGAGTCAGACATTCAGTACTTC
TRBJ2-2 | - | TRBD2 | TRBV7-6 | CASSLDFLASGATGELFF | TGTGCCAGCAGCTTAGATTTTTTGGCTAGCGGGGCCACCGGGGAGCTGTTTTTT
TRBJ1-2 | - | TRBD1 | TRBV4-2 | CASSPLTDRVKFGYTF | TGTGCCAGCAGCCCGCTGACAGACAGGGTTAAATTTGGCTACACCTTC